This T cell receptor beta chain was sequenced in a study of CD8 T cells in ankylosing spondylitis. The CDR3 has 16 amino acids. Germline V gene data show CDR1 as SGHRS and CDR2 as YFSETQ. Trimming cost V 5 bases and J 5 bases, with 22 bases left between them. Quantitative 5'-RACE with molecular barcodes produced the TCR beta libraries. One entry per CDR3 protein, called by TCRdb with MiXCR from the 5' RACE reads. The profile shows about 90,000 distinct CDR3 sequences, roughly 27% of them singletons. The source material was blood, either unsorted or a sorted T cell fraction (not recorded which). The V and J genes are TRBV5-1 and TRBJ1-2; D possibly corresponds to TRBD1 (5 bases). This receptor was identified in a male donor with ankylosing spondylitis or in good health (not recorded which). CDR3 DNA sequence: TGCGCCAGCAGGGAGGCCGGGACCCATTCCGGGTATGGCTACACCTTC. Amino acids: CASREAGTHSGYGYTF.